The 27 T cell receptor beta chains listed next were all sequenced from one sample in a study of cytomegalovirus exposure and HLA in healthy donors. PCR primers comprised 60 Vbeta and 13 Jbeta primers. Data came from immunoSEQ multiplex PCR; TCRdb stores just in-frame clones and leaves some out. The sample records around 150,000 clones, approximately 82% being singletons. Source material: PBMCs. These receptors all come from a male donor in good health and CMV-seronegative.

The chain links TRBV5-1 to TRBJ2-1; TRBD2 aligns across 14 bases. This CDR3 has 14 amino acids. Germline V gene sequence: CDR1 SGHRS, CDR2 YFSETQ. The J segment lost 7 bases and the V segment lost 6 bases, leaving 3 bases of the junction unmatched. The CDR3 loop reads CASMTSGGGNEQFF. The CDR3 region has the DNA TGCGCCAGCATGACTAGCGGGGGGGGGAATGAGCAGTTCTTC.

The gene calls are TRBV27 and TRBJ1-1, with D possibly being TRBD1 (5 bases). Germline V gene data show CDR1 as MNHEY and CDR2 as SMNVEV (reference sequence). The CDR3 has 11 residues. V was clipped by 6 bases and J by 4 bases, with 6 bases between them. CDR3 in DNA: TGTGCCAGCAGAGGGGCCACTGAAGCTTTCTTT. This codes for CASRGATEAFF.

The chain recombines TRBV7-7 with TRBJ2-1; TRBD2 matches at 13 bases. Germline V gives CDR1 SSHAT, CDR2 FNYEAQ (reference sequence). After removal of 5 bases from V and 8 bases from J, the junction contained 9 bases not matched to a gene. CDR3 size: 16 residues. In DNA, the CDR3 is TGTGCCAGCAGCCCAGAAACTAGCGGGAGGGTCTATGAGCAGTTCTTC. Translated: CASSPETSGRVYEQFF.

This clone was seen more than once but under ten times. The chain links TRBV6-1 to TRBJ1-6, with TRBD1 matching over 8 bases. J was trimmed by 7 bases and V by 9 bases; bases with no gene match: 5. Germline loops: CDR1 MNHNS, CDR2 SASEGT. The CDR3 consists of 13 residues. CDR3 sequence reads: CASGQGGNSPLHF. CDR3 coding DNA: TGTGCCAGTGGACAGGGTGGGAATTCACCCCTCCACTTT.

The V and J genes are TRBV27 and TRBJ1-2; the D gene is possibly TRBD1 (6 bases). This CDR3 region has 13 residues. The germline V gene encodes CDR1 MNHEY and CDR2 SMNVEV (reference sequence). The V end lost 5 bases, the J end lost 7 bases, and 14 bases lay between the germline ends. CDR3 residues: CASSLNREFGYTF. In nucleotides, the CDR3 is TGTGCCAGCAGTCTAAACAGGGAGTTTGGCTACACCTTC.

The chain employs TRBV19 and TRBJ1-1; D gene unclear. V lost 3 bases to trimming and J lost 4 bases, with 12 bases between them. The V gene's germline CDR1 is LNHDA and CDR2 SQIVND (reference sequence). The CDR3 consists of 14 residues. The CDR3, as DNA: TGTGCCAGTAGTATCAACACGGGAATCACTGAAGCTTTCTTT. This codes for CASSINTGITEAFF. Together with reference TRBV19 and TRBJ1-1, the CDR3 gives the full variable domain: DGGITQSPKYLFRKEGQNVTLSCEQNLNHDAMYWYRQDPGQGLRLIYYSQIVNDFQKGDIAEGYSVSREKKESFPLTVTSAQKNPTAFYLCASSINTGITEAFFGQGTRLTVV.

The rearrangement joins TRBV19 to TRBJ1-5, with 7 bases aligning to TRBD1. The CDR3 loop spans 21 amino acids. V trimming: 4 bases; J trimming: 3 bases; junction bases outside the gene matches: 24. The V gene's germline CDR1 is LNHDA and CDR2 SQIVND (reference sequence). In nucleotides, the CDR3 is TGTGCCAGTAGTAAATTCCCCAAAGTTATCAGCGGACAGGCCTACAATCAGCCCCAGCATTTT. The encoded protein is CASSKFPKVISGQAYNQPQHF.

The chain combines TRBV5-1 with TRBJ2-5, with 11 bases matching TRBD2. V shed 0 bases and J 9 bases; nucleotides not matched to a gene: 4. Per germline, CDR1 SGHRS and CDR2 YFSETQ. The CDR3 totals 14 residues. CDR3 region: CASSLGLAGRAQYF. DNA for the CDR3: TGCGCCAGCAGCTTGGGACTAGCGGGGCGAGCCCAGTACTTC.

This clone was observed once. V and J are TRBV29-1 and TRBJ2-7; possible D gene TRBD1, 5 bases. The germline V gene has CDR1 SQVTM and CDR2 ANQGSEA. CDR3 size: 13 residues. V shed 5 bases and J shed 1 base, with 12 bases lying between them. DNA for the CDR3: TGCAGCGTTTTCACAGGTCCATCCTACGAGCAGTACTTC. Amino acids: CSVFTGPSYEQYF.

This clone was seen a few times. CDR3 region: CASTPSGRNTGELFF. CDR3 DNA: TGTGCCAGCACCCCTAGCGGGCGGAACACCGGGGAGCTGTTTTTT. This rearrangement joins TRBV7-9 to TRBJ2-2; TRBD2 matches 8 bases. CDR3 length equals 15 residues. In germline, CDR1 is SEHNR, CDR2 FQNEAQ (reference sequence). Losses at the gene ends were 7 bases for V and 1 base for J; bases not matched to a gene: 5.

The CDR3 nucleotides are TGTGCCAGCAGTCCCCGCGGCGGTGGCATCTACGAGCAGTACTTC. This gives the protein CASSPRGGGIYEQYF. The chain carries TRBV6-5 and TRBJ2-7; D call uncertain. CDR1 and CDR2 from the germline V gene are MNHEY and SVGAGI. CDR3 length equals 15 residues. The V end lost 5 bases, the J end lost 3 bases, and 17 bases lay between the germline ends.

The CDR3 DNA follows: TGTGCCAGCACCCTAGCGGGAGTGGGGGGCGGGGAGCTGTTTTTT. Translation: CASTLAGVGGGELFF. This sequence joins TRBV9 and TRBJ2-2; 10 bases fit TRBD2. Germline V gives CDR1 SGDLS, CDR2 YYNGEE. The trim removed 6 bases at V and 7 bases at J, leaving 9 bases unmatched. This CDR3 comprises 15 residues.

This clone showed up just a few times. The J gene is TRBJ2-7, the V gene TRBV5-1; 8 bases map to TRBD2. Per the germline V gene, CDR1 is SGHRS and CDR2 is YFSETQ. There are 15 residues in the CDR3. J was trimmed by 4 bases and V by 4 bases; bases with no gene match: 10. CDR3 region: CASSTAGGNRYEQYF. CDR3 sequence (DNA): TGCGCCAGCAGCACCGCGGGGGGAAATAGATACGAGCAGTACTTC.

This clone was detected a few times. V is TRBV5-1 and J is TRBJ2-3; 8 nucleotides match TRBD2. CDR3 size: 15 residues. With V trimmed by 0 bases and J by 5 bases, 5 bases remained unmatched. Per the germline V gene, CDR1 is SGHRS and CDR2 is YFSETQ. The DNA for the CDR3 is TGCGCCAGCAGCTTGGCTAGCGGGTGGGGAGATACGCAGTATTTT. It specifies CASSLASGWGDTQYF.

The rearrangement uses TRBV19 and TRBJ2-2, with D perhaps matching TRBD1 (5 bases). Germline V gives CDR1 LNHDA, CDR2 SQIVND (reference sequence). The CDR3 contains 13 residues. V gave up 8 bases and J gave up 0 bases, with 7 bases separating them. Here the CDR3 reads CASWTPNTGELFF. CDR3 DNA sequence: TGTGCCAGTTGGACACCGAACACCGGGGAGCTGTTTTTT.

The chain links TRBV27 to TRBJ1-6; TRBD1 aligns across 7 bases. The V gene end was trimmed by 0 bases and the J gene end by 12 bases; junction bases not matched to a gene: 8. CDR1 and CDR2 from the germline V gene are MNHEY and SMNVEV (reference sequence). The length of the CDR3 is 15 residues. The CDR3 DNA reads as TGTGCCAGCAGTTTATCCCACCGACAGGGCGGACCCCTCCACTTT. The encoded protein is CASSLSHRQGGPLHF.

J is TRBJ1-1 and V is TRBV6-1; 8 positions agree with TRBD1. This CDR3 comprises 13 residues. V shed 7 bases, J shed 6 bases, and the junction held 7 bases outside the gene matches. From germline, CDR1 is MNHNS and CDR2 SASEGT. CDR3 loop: CASNGQGFSEAFF. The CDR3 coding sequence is TGTGCCAGCAATGGACAGGGCTTTTCTGAAGCTTTCTTT.

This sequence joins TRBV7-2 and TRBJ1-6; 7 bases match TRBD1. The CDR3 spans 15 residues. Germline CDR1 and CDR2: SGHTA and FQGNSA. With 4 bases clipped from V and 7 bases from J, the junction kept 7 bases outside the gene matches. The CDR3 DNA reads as TGTGCCAGCAGCTCATACAGGGGTCCCAATTCACCCCTCCACTTT. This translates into CASSSYRGPNSPLHF.

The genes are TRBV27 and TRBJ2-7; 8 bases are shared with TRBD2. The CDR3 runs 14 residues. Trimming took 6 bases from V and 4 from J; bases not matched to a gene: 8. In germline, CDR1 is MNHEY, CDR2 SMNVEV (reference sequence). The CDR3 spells CASRGMAGGYEQYF. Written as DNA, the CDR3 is TGTGCCAGCAGAGGAATGGCGGGAGGATACGAGCAGTACTTC.

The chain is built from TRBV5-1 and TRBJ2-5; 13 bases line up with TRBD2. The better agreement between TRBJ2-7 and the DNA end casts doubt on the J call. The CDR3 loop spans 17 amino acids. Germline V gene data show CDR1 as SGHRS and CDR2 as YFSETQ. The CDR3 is CASSPRTSGGLTYEQYF. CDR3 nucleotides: TGCGCCAGCAGCCCGAGGACTAGCGGGGGTCTCACCTACGAGCAGTACTTC.

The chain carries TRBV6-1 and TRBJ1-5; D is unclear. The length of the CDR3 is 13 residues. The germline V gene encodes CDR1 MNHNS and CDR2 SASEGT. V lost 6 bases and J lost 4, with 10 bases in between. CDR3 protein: CASRDSRNQPQHF. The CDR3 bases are TGTGCCAGCAGAGACTCGCGTAATCAGCCCCAGCATTTT.

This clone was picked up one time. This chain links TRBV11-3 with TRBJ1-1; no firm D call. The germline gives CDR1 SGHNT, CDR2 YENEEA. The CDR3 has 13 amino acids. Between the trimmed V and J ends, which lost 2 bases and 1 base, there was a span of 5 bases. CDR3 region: CASSLRSNTEAFF. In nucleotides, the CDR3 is TGTGCCAGCAGCTTACGGTCGAACACTGAAGCTTTCTTT.

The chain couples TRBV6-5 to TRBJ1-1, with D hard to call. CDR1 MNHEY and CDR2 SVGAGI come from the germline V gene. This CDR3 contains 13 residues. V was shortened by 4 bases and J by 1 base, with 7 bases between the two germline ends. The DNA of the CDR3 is TGTGCCAGCAGTTTTTCGTCGAACACTGAAGCTTTCTTT. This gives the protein CASSFSSNTEAFF.

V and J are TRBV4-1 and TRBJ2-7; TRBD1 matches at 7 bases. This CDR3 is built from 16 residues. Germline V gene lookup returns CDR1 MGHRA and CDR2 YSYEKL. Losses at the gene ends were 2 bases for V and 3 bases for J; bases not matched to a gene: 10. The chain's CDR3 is CASSQFTSGTDYEQYF. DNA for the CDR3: TGCGCCAGCAGCCAATTTACCTCCGGGACAGACTACGAGCAGTACTTC.

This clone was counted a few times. The CDR3 is CATQDRGLAKNIQYF. In nucleotides, the CDR3 is TGTGCCACTCAGGACAGAGGCCTAGCCAAAAACATTCAGTACTTC. This sequence joins TRBV2 and TRBJ2-4, with TRBD1 as a possible D gene (6 bases). The CDR3 covers 15 residues. Germline CDR1 reads SNHLY; CDR2 reads FYNNEI. V was shortened by 10 bases and J by 0 bases, with 16 bases between the two germline ends. Full variable domain (outside the CDR3, taken from reference TRBV2 and TRBJ2-4): EPEVTQTPSHQVTQMGQEVILRCVPISNHLYFYWYRQILGQKVEFLVSFYNNEISEKSEIFDDQFSVERPDGSNFTLKIRSTKLEDSAMYFCATQDRGLAKNIQYFGAGTRLSVL.

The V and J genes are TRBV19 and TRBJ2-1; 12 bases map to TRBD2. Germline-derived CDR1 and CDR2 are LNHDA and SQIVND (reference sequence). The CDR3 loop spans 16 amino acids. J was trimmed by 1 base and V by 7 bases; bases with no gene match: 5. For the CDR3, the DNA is TGTGCCAGTACTGGACTAGCGGGAATATCCTACAATGAGCAGTTCTTC. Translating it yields CASTGLAGISYNEQFF.

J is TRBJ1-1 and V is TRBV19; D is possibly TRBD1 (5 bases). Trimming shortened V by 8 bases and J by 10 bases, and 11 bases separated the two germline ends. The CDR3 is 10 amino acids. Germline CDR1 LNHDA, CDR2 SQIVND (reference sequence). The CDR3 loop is CASGGGAAFF. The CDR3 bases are TGTGCCAGTGGGGGAGGAGCAGCTTTCTTT.